This T cell receptor (beta chain) comes out of a study of cytomegalovirus exposure and HLA in healthy donors (dated by TCRdb to 2017 to 2019). For the wider study: An earlier analysis of a few hundred of the donors reported 250 to 300 Gb of sequence data and 117 million unique TCR beta sequences obtained from some 200 million T cells. In a later genetic analysis, genome-wide SNP genotypes for about three fifths of the 666 donors were used, and that subset was treated as a discovery cohort. An earlier analysis of fewer than 700 of the donors applied high-throughput TCR beta sequencing to assess whether each TCR beta V gene segment acted as functional or pseudogenic. The study profiled the T cell repertoires of about 720 subjects by immunosequencing and related them to cytomegalovirus serostatus. A later analysis re-analyzed previously published TCR beta repertoires from 650 to 800 donors and added high-resolution HLA genotyping to study TCR occurrence patterns. All discovery cohort repertoires had been generated on a single sequencing platform. The later analysis used no new phenotypic data to find candidate immune exposures, relying instead on TCR beta sequences and their occurrence across donors. HLA typing included class I and class II loci at four-digit resolution. Among the approximately 430 genotyped donors, around 81% belonged to the genetic ancestry cluster associated with self-reported Caucasian donors. To predict cytomegalovirus infection status, the study brought together high-throughput TCR immunosequencing, statistical association of individual TCRs with disease status, and machine learning. A few DR-DQ haplotypes were handled as single units for association and clustering because linkage in the cohort was strong. Typing coverage varied by locus: roughly 620-630 donors for A, B, C, DRB1 and DQB1; 500 to 550 for DQA1; about 570 for DPA1; approximately 470 for DPB1. Along with the roughly 670-subject first cohort, a separate validation cohort of over a hundred different subjects was used. On average, roughly 240,000 unique TCR beta nucleotide sequences were sequenced per donor among a few hundred genotyped donors of the cohort, with 15% to 20% of those sequences being non-productive. The study aimed to test whether signatures of past pathogen exposure could be identified by cataloging public T cell receptors. Around 320 gigabases of sequencing data and approximately 84 million unique TCR sequences were included in an early release covering several hundred HLA-typed donors. Donor age, sex, ethnicity and CMV serostatus were compiled together with the repertoire data. Summary of the overall study and its limitations: In a later analysis, about 17,000 TCR beta sequences were associated with specific HLA alleles at a false discovery rate of 0.05. When HLA alleles, especially DR and DQ, strongly co-occurred, TCR associations were difficult to assign to individual alleles. V-gene and J-gene trimming of TCR beta chains was associated with a missense DCLRE1C variant in a later genetic analysis, and the association was replicated in an independent cohort. Presence/absence analyses assumed roughly uniform sequencing depth across donors, an assumption that may not hold. It was suggested by the authors that the approach could potentially be generalized to other disease states and immunological phenotypes. The classifier was reported to diagnose cytomegalovirus status with high specificity and sensitivity in both the original cohort and the validation cohort. A later analysis found that TCR association rates varied across HLA loci, with DRB1 alleles showing the most associated TCRs and HLA-C alleles the fewest. A later genetic analysis reported fewer N-insertions in productive TCRs among donors in an Asian-associated ancestry cluster than the roughly 620-donor mean. A further reported finding was that TCR beta sequences accurately predicted the HLA-A and HLA-B alleles for most subjects in the first cohort. In this cohort, only TCR beta chains were sequenced, and detectable features were limited by the absence of alpha or paired-chain data. A few of the identified cytomegalovirus-associated TCR beta chains were confirmed in vitro to be specific for cytomegalovirus antigens. Because counts were too low, about 18 rarely observed V segments, including chromosome 9 orphons, were excluded from the earlier analysis of roughly 580 of the donors. The study listed 150 to 200 TCR beta chains as associated with cytomegalovirus. The sequencing pipeline was judged likely to have produced a cluster of highly shared sequence variants as a technical artifact. Correlated functional status among segregating V segments might reflect linkage disequilibrium, but an unknown experimental factor could not be ruled out. A later analysis found that HLA-associated TCR beta chains were more clonally expanded and had lower generation probabilities than equally common non-associated chains. According to a later analysis, most CMV-associated TCR beta chains appeared to be HLA-restricted, and the HLA associations seemed to be driven largely by CMV exposure. Some IMGT-functional V segments, including TRBV6-2 and TRBV6-3, could not be told apart with the 87-base-pair reads, so those segments were excluded. Across donors, most TCR sequences were observed very rarely, whereas some public TCRs were present in many individuals. Immune exposure information for the cohort was limited to CMV serostatus. A later analysis reported that several top co-occurrence clusters appeared linked to parvovirus B19, influenza, CMV and Epstein-Barr virus. Because HLA typing was unavailable for some donors at each locus, only the typed subset was used in association tests. In an earlier analysis of roughly 500 of the donors, most TCR beta V segments appeared in productive rearrangements about 90% or about 30% of the time, broadly matching IMGT annotations.

Library generation was performed with the immunoSEQ multiplex PCR assay. For the multiplex PCR, a mixture combining 60 forward primers for TCR Vbeta segments and 13 reverse primers for TCR Jbeta segments was used. A multiplex PCR assay on genomic DNA amplified the CDR3 region of rearranged TCR beta genes. The Illumina HiSeq System was used to sequence the amplified TCR beta libraries as 87-base-pair reads. As for the original processing: Across the 700 or so repertoires, a later analysis counted approximately 75 million unique TCR beta chains, around 11 million of which were shared by at least two donors. Raw reads were error-corrected and collapsed into unique sequences with a nearest-neighbor algorithm that merged closely related sequences to remove PCR and sequencing errors. To assign V, D and J gene segments, CDR3 sequences were aligned to IMGT reference sequences. Each retained sequence needed at least a six-nucleotide match to both a V gene segment and a J gene segment. Rearrangements were called productive when the CDR3 lacked stop codons and stayed in frame with V and J; all others were non-productive. CDR3 was defined according to IMGT convention as the region running from the second conserved V-encoded cysteine to the conserved J-encoded phenylalanine. The earlier analysis of 500 to 650 of the donors excluded any sequence lacking an unambiguous match to a single V gene segment. In an earlier analysis of approximately 560 of the donors, a V segment was called functional when productive rearrangements were above 56.7%, and segregating when the standard deviation between donors exceeded 5%. A statistical classification framework was developed to diagnose cytomegalovirus status using the catalog of TCR beta chain sequences. A later analysis assigned V and J genes by comparing TCR nucleotide sequences with IMGT/GENE-DB human TR gene sequences. The TCRdist pipeline was used in a later analysis to assign CDR3 sequences and most-parsimonious VDJ recombination scenarios. In a later analysis, each TCR beta chain was defined by its CDR3 amino acid sequence together with its V-gene family, and reads lacking a unique V-gene family were excluded. In a later analysis, 450 to 600 highly shared, low-generation-probability nucleotide sequences were removed to address suspected cross-contamination and a sequencing artifact. In a later analysis, a clonal expansion index for each public chain was calculated from normalized within-repertoire ranks of inferred template counts. In a later analysis, generation probabilities were computed using a VDJ recombination model fitted to out-of-frame rearrangements, and the results were checked against IGoR. In a later analysis, TCR-TCR, TCR-HLA and TCR-CMV co-occurrence was scored with hypergeometric tests, and a repertoire-size bias correction was applied to TCR pairs. In a later analysis, false discovery rates were estimated by permuting HLA or CMV assignments 20 times. In a later analysis, co-occurring TCRs were grouped using DBSCAN, with TCRdist sequence similarity added in when clustering inside HLA-allele-positive subsets. Repertoires with fewer than 30,000 or more than 120,000 public chains, plus five repertoires with anomalous nucleotide sharing, were excluded from co-occurrence clustering. The table comes from immuneACCESS by way of TCRdb, which keeps in-frame sequences with V and J called. Part of the clones is missing from these tables; in studies checked, under half for an unresolved V gene and the rest for unknown reasons. V and J calls and clone size follow that table, whereas D and trimming were derived from the DNA. The sample yields about 180,000 clones; roughly 77% were counted once. 1.9% of the sample goes to the ten largest clones.

The cohort was made up of several hundred healthy bone marrow donors. All cohort members were sampled while nominally healthy, although unrecorded immune exposures were likely present. The donor tested CMV seronegative and was one of the 352 seronegative cohort members. A peripheral blood sample was collected from each donor, and TCR beta sequencing was performed on peripheral blood mononuclear cells. Genomic DNA was extracted from the blood cell samples with the Qiagen DNeasy Blood Extraction Kit. Relative to germline, V is 4 bases shorter and J is 0 bases shorter, with 12 bases between their ends. CDR1 is given as LGHNA and CDR2 as YNFKEQ, both from the germline V gene. Including the terminal cysteine and phenylalanine, the CDR3 comprises 16 residues. The sequence is cut down to CDR3 DNA, 48 bases in frame from base 1. This clone is a singleton in its sample. The clone's antigen remains unknown. One base away there is no much larger clone; base qualities are not given.

The V gene is TRBV4-2 and the J gene is TRBJ2-2; the D segment could be TRBD2, given 6 matching bases. This TCR was recovered from a woman in her 30s in good health and CMV-seronegative. The sequenced sample was PBMCs. The DNA sequence is as follows: TGTGCCAGCAGCCCTCTTGCGGGAACGAACACCGGGGAGCTGTTTTTT. Its product reads: CASSPLAGTNTGELFF.